What follows are 14 T cell receptor beta chains derived from one specimen sequenced in a study of Ad26.COV2.S vaccination and SARS-CoV-2 variants. Clones were sequenced by immunoSEQ multiplex PCR, and TCRdb holds only the in-frame ones, with some missing. The sample includes over 400,000 clones, about 91% of them seen just once. Treatment defined: 19 received Ad26.COV2.S at low or high dose, single or two shots; about 5 received placebo; per-sample allocation not given. Following the first vaccine or placebo injection, samples were taken on day 63. Sample: peripheral blood, taken in a trial of Ad26.COV2.S vaccine versus placebo. These receptors came from a person aged 18-60 years who received the Ad26.COV2.S COVID-19 vaccine or a placebo.

This sequence joins TRBV2 and TRBJ1-3, with D tentatively TRBD1 (6 bases). This CDR3 has 16 residues. The V gene's germline CDR1 is SNHLY and CDR2 FYNNEI. Trimming left V 6 bases short and J 4 bases short, with 19 bases between. The chain's CDR3 is CASRSSGTLAGNTIYF. In DNA form, the CDR3 reads TGTGCCAGCAGAAGCTCCGGGACACTTGCCGGAAACACCATATATTTT.

This chain joins TRBV11-3 and TRBJ2-1, with D possibly called TRBD1 or TRBD2 (5 bases each). Germline values: CDR1 SGHNT, CDR2 YENEEA. This CDR3 comprises 17 residues. The germline V and J ends were trimmed by 5 bases and 0 bases, with 17 bases remaining between them. The chain's CDR3 is CASSRTTGPRSYNEQFF. CDR3 coding DNA: TGTGCCAGCAGCCGTACGACGGGACCCCGCTCCTACAATGAGCAGTTCTTC.

This clone was observed a handful of times. V is TRBV2 and J is TRBJ2-7; possible D gene TRBD1, 5 bases. Trimming stripped 3 bases from V and 7 bases from J, with 22 bases between. Germline values: CDR1 SNHLY, CDR2 FYNNEI. The CDR3 length is 16 residues. CDR3 DNA sequence: TGTGCCAGCAGTGATCCGCGACAGAAAAACATGGGGGAGCAGTACTTC. Translated, it gives CASSDPRQKNMGEQYF.

The chain uses TRBV4-3 and TRBJ2-3; no clear D. Germline CDR1 is LGHNA and CDR2 is YSLEER. The V gene lost 3 bases and the J gene lost 6 bases, with 13 bases spanning the gap. This CDR3 region has 14 residues. CDR3 residues: CASSQVSRRDTQYF. CDR3 DNA: TGCGCCAGCAGCCAGGTCTCCCGTCGGGATACGCAGTATTTT.

The chain uses TRBV3-1 (or the pseudogene TRBV3-2) and TRBJ2-2; 14 bases agree with TRBD2. In germline, CDR1 is LGHDT, CDR2 YNNKEL (reference sequence). The CDR3 loop spans 16 amino acids. V shed 2 bases, J shed 7 bases, and the junction held 3 bases outside the gene matches. The CDR3 is CASSQLGTSGGGELFF. CDR3 coding DNA: TGTGCCAGCAGCCAACTAGGGACTAGCGGGGGCGGGGAGCTGTTTTTT.

This clone was counted once. This chain uses TRBV7-2 with TRBJ1-5; D unresolved. V was trimmed by 3 bases and J by 5 bases, leaving 8 bases between them. The CDR3 length is 13 residues. Per germline, CDR1 SGHTA and CDR2 FQGNSA. CDR3 residues: CASSLELHQPQHF. CDR3 DNA: TGTGCCAGCAGCTTGGAGCTACATCAGCCCCAGCATTTT.

The V and J genes are TRBV11-1 and TRBJ2-3; D is possibly TRBD2 (6 bases). V gave up 3 bases and J gave up 2 bases, with 12 bases separating them. The CDR3 contains 15 residues. Per germline, CDR1 SGHAT and CDR2 FQDESV (reference sequence). The CDR3, as DNA: TGTGCCAGCAGCTTGTCGGGGGAAAACACAGATACGCAGTATTTT. This gives the protein CASSLSGENTDTQYF. Full variable domain (rest looked up from reference TRBV11-1 and TRBJ2-3): EAEVAQSPRYKITEKSQAVAFWCDPISGHATLYWYRQILGQGPELLVQFQDESVVDDSQLPKDRFSAERLKGVDSTLKIQPAELGDSAMYLCASSLSGENTDTQYFGPGTRLTVL.

J is TRBJ1-1 and V is TRBV14; D is perhaps TRBD1 (6 bases). Germline CDR1 SGHDN, CDR2 FVKESK. The CDR3 covers 16 residues. Trimming took off 0 bases at V and 3 bases at J, with 14 bases between the two ends. CDR3 sequence reads: CASSQDIPAGDTEAFF. For the CDR3, the DNA is TGTGCCAGCAGCCAAGACATCCCGGCAGGGGACACTGAAGCTTTCTTT.

This rearrangement joins TRBV5-5 to TRBJ2-6; D remains ambiguous. In germline, CDR1 is SGHKS, CDR2 YYEKEE (reference sequence). The CDR3 extends over 14 amino acids. The V end was cut by 1 base, the J end by 3 bases, with 5 bases between. In nucleotides, the CDR3 is TGTGCCAGCAGCTTGTGGAATGGGGCCAACGTCCTGACTTTC. It specifies CASSLWNGANVLTF.

As for this clone: At one end the junction does not follow the germline gene, possibly because of a read error. This chain uses TRBV12-3 or TRBV12-4 with TRBJ2-3; TRBD1 matches at 8 bases. The CDR3 has 12 residues. The CDR3 nucleotides read TGTGCCGGCAGGGGGCCCACAGATACGCAGTATTTT. Protein sequence: CAGRGPTDTQYF.

The rearrangement uses TRBV5-1 and TRBJ2-1; TRBD1 or TRBD2 may be the D gene (6 bases each). V dropped 3 bases and J dropped 9 bases, with 16 bases sitting between them. The germline gives CDR1 SGHRS, CDR2 YFSETQ. The CDR3 spans 14 residues. CDR3 nucleotide sequence: TGCGCCAGCAGCTGGCGACTAGAAGGGGGTGAGCAGTTCTTC. The encoded protein is CASSWRLEGGEQFF.

V usage is TRBV18 and J usage is TRBJ2-3, with D perhaps matching TRBD2 (5 bases). V was trimmed by 3 bases and J by 4 bases, leaving 14 bases between them. This CDR3 comprises 15 residues. Germline V gene data show CDR1 as KGHSH and CDR2 as LQKENI. In DNA form, the CDR3 reads TGTGCCAGCTCACCGATAACTAGTCCCGCAGATACGCAGTATTTT. This codes for CASSPITSPADTQYF.

Note on this clone: Other DNA sequences in this specimen translate into the identical CDR3. The rearrangement links TRBV7-2 to TRBJ1-5, with D perhaps matching TRBD1 (5 bases). Germline V gene data show CDR1 as SGHTA and CDR2 as FQGNSA. The CDR3 runs to 14 residues. V was clipped by 2 bases and J by 4 bases, with 9 bases between them. The CDR3 region has the DNA TGTGCCAGCAGCTTACGCCAGGGTAATCAGCCCCAGCATTTT. Translating gives CASSLRQGNQPQHF.

This chain links TRBV7-9 with TRBJ1-3; D gene uncertain. This CDR3 has 16 amino acids. The V end was cut by 5 bases, the J end by 8 bases, with 22 bases between. In germline, CDR1 is SEHNR, CDR2 FQNEAQ (reference sequence). For the CDR3, the DNA is TGTGCCAGCAGCGAAGTCCCAAGGGTTAGTCGGGACACCATATATTTT. It encodes CASSEVPRVSRDTIYF.